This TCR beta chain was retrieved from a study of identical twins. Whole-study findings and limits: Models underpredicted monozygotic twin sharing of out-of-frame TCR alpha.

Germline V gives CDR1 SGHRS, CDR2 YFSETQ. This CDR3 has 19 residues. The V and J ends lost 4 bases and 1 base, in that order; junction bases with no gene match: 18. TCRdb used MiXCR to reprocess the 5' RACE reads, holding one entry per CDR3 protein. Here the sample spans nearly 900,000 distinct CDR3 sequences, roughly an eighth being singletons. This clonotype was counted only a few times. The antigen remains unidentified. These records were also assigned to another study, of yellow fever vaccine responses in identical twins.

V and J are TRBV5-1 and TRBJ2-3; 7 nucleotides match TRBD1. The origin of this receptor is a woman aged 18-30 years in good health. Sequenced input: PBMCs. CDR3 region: CASSHPRGRAQSGTDTQYF. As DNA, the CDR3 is TGCGCCAGCAGCCATCCGAGGGGGCGGGCTCAGTCTGGCACAGATACGCAGTATTTT. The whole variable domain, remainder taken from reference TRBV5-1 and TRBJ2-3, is KAGVTQTPRYLIKTRGQQVTLSCSPISGHRSVSWYQQTPGQGLQFLFEYFSETQRNKGNFPGRFSGRQFSNSRSEMNVSTLELGDSALYLCASSHPRGRAQSGTDTQYFGPGTRLTVL.